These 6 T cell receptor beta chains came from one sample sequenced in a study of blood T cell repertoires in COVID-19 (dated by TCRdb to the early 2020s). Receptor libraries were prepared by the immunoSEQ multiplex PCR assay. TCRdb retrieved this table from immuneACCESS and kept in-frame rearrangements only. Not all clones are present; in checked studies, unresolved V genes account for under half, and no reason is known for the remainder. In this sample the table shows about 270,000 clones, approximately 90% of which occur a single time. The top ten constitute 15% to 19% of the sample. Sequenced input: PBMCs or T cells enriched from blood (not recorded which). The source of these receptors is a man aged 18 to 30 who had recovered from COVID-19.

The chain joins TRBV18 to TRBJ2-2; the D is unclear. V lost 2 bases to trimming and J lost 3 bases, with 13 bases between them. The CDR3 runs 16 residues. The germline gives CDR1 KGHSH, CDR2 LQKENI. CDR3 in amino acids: CASSPSYSTYTGELFF. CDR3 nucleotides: TGTGCCAGCTCACCAAGTTACAGTACCTACACCGGGGAGCTGTTTTTT. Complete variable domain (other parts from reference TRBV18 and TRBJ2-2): NAGVMQNPRHLVRRRGQEARLRCSPMKGHSHVYWYRQLPEEGLKFMVYLQKENIIDESGMPKERFSAEFPKEGPSILRIQQVVRGDSAAYFCASSPSYSTYTGELFFGEGSRLTVL.

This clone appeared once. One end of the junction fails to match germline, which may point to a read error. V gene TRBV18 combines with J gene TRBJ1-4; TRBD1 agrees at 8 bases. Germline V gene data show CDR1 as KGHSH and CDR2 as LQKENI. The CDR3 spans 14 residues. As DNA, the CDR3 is TGTGCCAGCTCGCCACAGGGGGTTAATGAAAAACTGTTTTTT. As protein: CASSPQGVNEKLFF.

The CDR3 DNA is TGTGCCAGCAGCCATCAGGGAGGGTTCTATGGCTACACCTTC. Translated, it gives CASSHQGGFYGYTF. The genes are TRBV9 and TRBJ1-2; D possibly corresponds to TRBD1 (5 bases). CDR1 is SGDLS, CDR2 YYNGEE, per germline. V lost 4 bases to trimming and J lost 4 bases, with 14 bases between them. This CDR3 is built from 14 residues.

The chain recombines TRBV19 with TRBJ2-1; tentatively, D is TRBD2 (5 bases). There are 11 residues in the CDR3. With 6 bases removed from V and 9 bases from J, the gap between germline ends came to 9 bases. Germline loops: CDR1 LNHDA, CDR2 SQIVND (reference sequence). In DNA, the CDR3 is TGTGCCAGTAGCGGGGAGTTTGAGCAGTTCTTC. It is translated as CASSGEFEQFF.

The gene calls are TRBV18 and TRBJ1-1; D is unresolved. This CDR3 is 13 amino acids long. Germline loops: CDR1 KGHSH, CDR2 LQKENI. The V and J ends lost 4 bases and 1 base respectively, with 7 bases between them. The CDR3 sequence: CASSLGGNTEAFF. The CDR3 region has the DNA TGTGCCAGCTCACTCGGAGGGAACACTGAAGCTTTCTTT. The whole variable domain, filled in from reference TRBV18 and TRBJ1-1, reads NAGVMQNPRHLVRRRGQEARLRCSPMKGHSHVYWYRQLPEEGLKFMVYLQKENIIDESGMPKERFSAEFPKEGPSILRIQQVVRGDSAAYFCASSLGGNTEAFFGQGTRLTVV.

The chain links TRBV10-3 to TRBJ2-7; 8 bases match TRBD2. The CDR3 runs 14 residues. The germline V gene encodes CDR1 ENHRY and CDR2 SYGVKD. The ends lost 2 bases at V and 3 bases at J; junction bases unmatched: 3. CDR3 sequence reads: CAISEPGLDYEQYF. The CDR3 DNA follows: TGTGCCATCAGTGAGCCGGGACTAGACTACGAGCAGTACTTC.